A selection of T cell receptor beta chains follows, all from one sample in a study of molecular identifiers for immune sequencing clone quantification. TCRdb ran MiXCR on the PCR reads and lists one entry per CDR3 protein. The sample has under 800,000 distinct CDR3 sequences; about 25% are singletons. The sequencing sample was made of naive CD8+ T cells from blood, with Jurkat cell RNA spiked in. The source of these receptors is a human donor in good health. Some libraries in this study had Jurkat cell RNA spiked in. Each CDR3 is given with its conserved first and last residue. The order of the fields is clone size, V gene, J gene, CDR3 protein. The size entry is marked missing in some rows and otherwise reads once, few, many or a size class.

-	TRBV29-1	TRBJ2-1	CSVEPPSSYNEQFF
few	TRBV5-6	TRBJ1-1	CASHSWGGGTEAFF
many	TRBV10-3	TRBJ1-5	CAISESMDSNQPQHF
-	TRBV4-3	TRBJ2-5	CARRPRTSGAPAPPYF
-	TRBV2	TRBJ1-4	CASSEALPGATNEQLFF
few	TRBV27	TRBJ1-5	CASRLGTGGFNQPQHF
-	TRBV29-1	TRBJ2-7	CSVRTGSSYEQYF
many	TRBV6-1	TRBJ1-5	CASSERGGGSSNQPQHF
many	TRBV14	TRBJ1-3	CASSQRSQLRNTIYF
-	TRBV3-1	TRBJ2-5	CASSGWLGLEPQYF
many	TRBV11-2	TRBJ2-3	CASSPSTPDTQYF
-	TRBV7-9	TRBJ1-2	CASRSTTLTGASFYGYTF
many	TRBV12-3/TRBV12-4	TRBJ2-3	CASSLVGEGVSDTQYF
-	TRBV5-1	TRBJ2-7	CANSSGIGGTPLEQYF
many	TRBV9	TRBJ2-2	CASSRNTGELFF
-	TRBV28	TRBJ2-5	CASSNGFDQETQYF
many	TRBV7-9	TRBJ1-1	CASSLAGANTEAFF
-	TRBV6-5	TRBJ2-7	CASSYSGYALYEQYF
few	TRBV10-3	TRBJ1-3	CATGAGGAEGNTIYF
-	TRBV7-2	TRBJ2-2	CASSLGTPRLSGGAGGELFF
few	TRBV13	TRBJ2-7	CASSLDGQGDYEQYF
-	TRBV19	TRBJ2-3	CASSMEDRNTDTQYF
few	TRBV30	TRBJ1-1	CAWSLVPEAFF
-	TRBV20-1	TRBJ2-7	CSAIGQGHEQYF
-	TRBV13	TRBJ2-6	CASSRLQAGANVLTF
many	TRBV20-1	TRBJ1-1	CSARDREAFF
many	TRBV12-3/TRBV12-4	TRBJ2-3	CASSFGLHEGTDTQYF
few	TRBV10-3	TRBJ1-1	CAISAGTGYTEAFF
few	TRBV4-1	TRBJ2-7	CASSQGQGVGSYEQYF
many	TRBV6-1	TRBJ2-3	CASSDRPIPSTDTQYF
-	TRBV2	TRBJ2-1	CASSGGGENYNEQFF
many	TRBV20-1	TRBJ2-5	CSARIQRTRPQETQYF